Presented here are 17 T cell receptor beta chains from one specimen sequenced in a study of shared clonotypes between healthy human individuals. TCRdb's copy holds only in-frame clones and misses some; the assay was immunoSEQ multiplex PCR. The sample yields 2 million or so clones, 90% to 95% seen once. The sequenced sample consisted of naive CD4+ T cells sorted from blood. Subset denoted: CD45RA+ positively selected. These receptors originate from a man aged 18 to 30 in good health.

This clone was counted a single time. The V and J genes are TRBV5-6 and TRBJ1-3; D unresolved. This CDR3 has 15 residues. V was clipped by 3 bases and J by 0 bases, with 10 bases between them. CDR1 is SGHDT and CDR2 is YYEEEE in the germline V gene. CDR3 region: CASSSPAFSGNTIYF. The CDR3 DNA follows: TGTGCCAGCAGCTCTCCAGCCTTCTCTGGAAACACCATATATTTT.

This chain connects TRBV6-1 to TRBJ1-2; 7 nucleotides align to TRBD1. The CDR3 loop spans 15 amino acids. Germline trimming cut 1 base from V and 4 bases from J; bases unmatched to any gene: 6. Germline CDR1 is MNHNS and CDR2 is SASEGT. The CDR3, as DNA: TGTGCCAGCAGTGAAGAAGGAGGGGGCCCCTATGGCTACACCTTC. The encoded protein is CASSEEGGGPYGYTF.

V usage is TRBV7-2 and J usage is TRBJ2-3; 8 bases line up with TRBD2. CDR3 size: 15 residues. V dropped 0 bases and J dropped 4; count of bases not matched to a gene: 3. Germline V lookup: CDR1 SGHTA, CDR2 FQGNSA. The CDR3 bases are TGTGCCAGCAGCTTAGCAGCGGGAGCCGCAGATACGCAGTATTTT. It encodes CASSLAAGAADTQYF.

The rearrangement joins TRBV5-1 to TRBJ2-5; 8 bases align to TRBD1. Germline CDR1 and CDR2: SGHRS and YFSETQ. The CDR3 sequence is 17 residues long. J gave up 5 bases and V 2 bases, and 14 bases lay outside the gene matches. Here the CDR3 DNA reads TGCGCCAGCAGCTTACCGATCGGACAGGGAGGTTCTGAGACCCAGTACTTC. This gives the protein CASSLPIGQGGSETQYF.

This clone appeared once. The chain links TRBV5-1 to TRBJ2-1, with D possibly matching TRBD2 (5 bases). Germline CDR1 reads SGHRS; CDR2 reads YFSETQ. The CDR3 spans 13 residues. V lost 5 bases, J lost 7 bases, and 13 bases lay in between. CDR3 sequence reads: CASRPDWRNEQFF. CDR3 nucleotide sequence: TGCGCCAGCAGACCGGACTGGAGGAATGAGCAGTTCTTC.

The chain has TRBV30 and TRBJ2-4; no reliable D call. The V gene's germline CDR1 is GTSNPN and CDR2 SVGIG (reference sequence). Between the trimmed V and J ends, which lost 4 bases and 7 bases, there was a span of 29 bases. This CDR3 region has 18 residues. This CDR3 is CAWTTPLGGAGFPNIQYF. Written as DNA, the CDR3 is TGTGCCTGGACCACACCTCTGGGTGGTGCCGGCTTTCCCAACATTCAGTACTTC. Complete variable domain (other parts from reference TRBV30 and TRBJ2-4): SQTIHQWPATLVQPVGSPLSLECTVEGTSNPNLYWYRQAAGRGLQLLFYSVGIGQISSEVPQNLSASRPQDRQFILSSKKLLLSDSGFYLCAWTTPLGGAGFPNIQYFGAGTRLSVL.

This chain uses TRBV5-4 with TRBJ1-6; D is perhaps TRBD1 (5 bases). The V and J ends lost 5 bases and 0 bases respectively, with 6 bases between them. Germline values: CDR1 SGHNT, CDR2 YYREEE (reference sequence). The length of the CDR3 is 14 residues. This CDR3 reads CASRDSSYNSPLHF. The CDR3 bases are TGTGCCAGCAGAGACAGCTCCTATAATTCACCCCTCCACTTT.

The chain links TRBV7-3 to TRBJ1-2; D not resolved. Between the trimmed V and J ends, which lost 5 bases and 1 base, there was a span of 8 bases. Germline CDR1 and CDR2: SGHTA and FQGTGA. The CDR3 covers 13 residues. This chain's CDR3 is CASSPFFNYGYTF. The DNA for the CDR3 is TGTGCCAGCAGCCCGTTTTTTAACTATGGCTACACCTTC.

The chain couples TRBV5-1 to TRBJ2-3; perhaps TRBD2 as D (6 bases). V lost 2 bases and J 4 bases, leaving 14 bases between the germline ends. The germline CDR1 and CDR2 sequences are SGHRS and YFSETQ. The CDR3 is 15 amino acids. The CDR3 here is CASSFGTPGADTQYF. As DNA, the CDR3 is TGCGCCAGCAGCTTCGGGACTCCGGGGGCAGATACGCAGTATTTT.

The V gene is TRBV7-9, the J gene TRBJ1-5; no firm D call. Per the germline V gene, CDR1 is SEHNR and CDR2 is FQNEAQ (reference sequence). The CDR3 runs to 12 residues. Trimming removed 5 bases at V and 10 bases at J, with 12 bases between. The CDR3 DNA sequence: TGTGCCAGCAGCCATGACACTTTACCCCAGCATTTT. This gives the protein CASSHDTLPQHF.

This chain connects TRBV9 to TRBJ1-6; D unclear. CDR1 and CDR2 from the germline V gene are SGDLS and YYNGEE. This CDR3 contains 15 residues. The V and J ends lost 0 bases and 7 bases respectively, with 11 bases between them. The CDR3 protein is CASSVEGLTNSPLHF. In DNA, the CDR3 is TGTGCCAGCAGCGTAGAGGGTCTCACGAATTCACCCCTCCACTTT.

This chain uses TRBV2 with TRBJ1-5, with D possibly being TRBD1 (6 bases). Germline values: CDR1 SNHLY, CDR2 FYNNEI. This CDR3 has 15 amino acids. Trimming removed 0 bases from V and 7 bases from J, with 13 bases in between. The CDR3 nucleotides read TGTGCCAGCAGTGAAGCGATGTGGAGGGGGCAGCCCCAGCATTTT. Translating it yields CASSEAMWRGQPQHF.

The chain recombines TRBV30 with TRBJ2-7, with a weak D call TRBD2 (6 bases). Germline V lookup: CDR1 GTSNPN, CDR2 SVGIG (reference sequence). The CDR3 consists of 13 residues. Between the trimmed V and J ends, which lost 1 base and 4 bases, there was a span of 11 bases. CDR3 protein: CAWSAGGRYEQYF. The CDR3 DNA follows: TGTGCCTGGAGTGCCGGGGGTAGGTACGAGCAGTACTTC.

The chain joins TRBV4-1 to TRBJ1-4; D is unclear. In germline, CDR1 is MGHRA, CDR2 YSYEKL. V gave up 1 base and J gave up 7 bases, with 13 bases separating them. The CDR3 totals 15 residues. CDR3 protein: CASSQGAGSFEKLFF. DNA of the CDR3: TGCGCCAGCAGCCAAGGGGCCGGGTCCTTTGAAAAACTGTTTTTT.

The chain combines TRBV6-1 with TRBJ1-2; the match to TRBD1 covers 7 bases. Germline V gives CDR1 MNHNS, CDR2 SASEGT. The CDR3 length is 14 residues. Trimming removed 5 bases from V and 4 bases from J; junction bases left unmatched: 7. The CDR3 region is CASSSTGTLYGYTF. The CDR3 region has the DNA TGTGCCAGCAGTTCGACAGGGACCCTCTATGGCTACACCTTC.

CDR3 nucleotides: TGTGCCAGCAGCTCATACGTTGGTGAGCAGTACTTC. Translating it yields CASSSYVGEQYF. This sequence joins TRBV11-2 and TRBJ2-7; D uncertain. The CDR3 extends over 12 amino acids. The ends were cut back, 4 bases at V and 7 bases at J, with 11 bases in the middle. Per the germline V gene, CDR1 is SGHAT and CDR2 is FQNNGV.

The CDR3 DNA is TGCGCCAGCTGGGGACAACGGAACACTGAAGCTTTCTTT. It translates to CASWGQRNTEAFF. The rearrangement joins TRBV5-1 to TRBJ1-1, with D perhaps matching TRBD1 (6 bases). Germline V lookup: CDR1 SGHRS, CDR2 YFSETQ. Trimming took off 7 bases at V and 1 base at J, with 11 bases between the two ends. The CDR3 spans 13 residues.